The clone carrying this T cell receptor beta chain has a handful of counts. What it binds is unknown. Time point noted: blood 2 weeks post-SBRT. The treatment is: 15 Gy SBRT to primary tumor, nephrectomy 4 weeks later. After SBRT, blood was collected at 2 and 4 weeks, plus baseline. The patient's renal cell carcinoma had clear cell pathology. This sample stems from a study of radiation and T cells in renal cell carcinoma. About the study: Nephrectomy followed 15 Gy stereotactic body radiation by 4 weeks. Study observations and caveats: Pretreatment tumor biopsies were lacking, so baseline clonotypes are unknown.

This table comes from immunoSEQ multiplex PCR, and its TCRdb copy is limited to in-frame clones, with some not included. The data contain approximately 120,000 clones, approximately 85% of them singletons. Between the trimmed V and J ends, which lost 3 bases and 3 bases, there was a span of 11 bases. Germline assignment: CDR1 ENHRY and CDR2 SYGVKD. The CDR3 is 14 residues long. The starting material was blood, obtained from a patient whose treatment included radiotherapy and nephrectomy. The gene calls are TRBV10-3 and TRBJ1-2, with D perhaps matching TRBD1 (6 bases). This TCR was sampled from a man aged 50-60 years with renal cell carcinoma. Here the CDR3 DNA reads TGTGCCATCAGTGACTCCACAGGGTACTATGGCTACACCTTC. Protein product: CAISDSTGYYGYTF.